A single sample gave rise to the 21 T cell receptor beta chains below, sequenced in a study of tumor-infiltrating lymphocytes in primary liver carcinoma. Priming with a constant-region primer yielded TCR beta cDNA from 450 to 600 ng total RNA. Sequencing libraries for TCR beta derived from three nested multiplex PCR rounds that used slightly modified ARM-PCR. Primers for the first two PCR rounds were TRBV1-TRBV30 forward primers and a C-beta reverse primer (about 10 cycles per round). TCRdb re-called the multiplex PCR reads through MiXCR, storing one row per CDR3 protein. The sample contains 330,000 or so distinct CDR3 sequences, approximately 65% of which appear only once. Unsorted whole blood yielded the blood RNA, and germline DNA was also extracted. The specimen was peripheral blood. The receptors come from a man aged 35-49 years with primary liver carcinoma and hepatitis B virus infection.

This clonotype was recorded a few times. Being one base from a much bigger clone, this may be a read error. The gene calls are TRBV6-6 and TRBJ2-1; D may match TRBD1 or TRBD2 (5 bases each). Trimming stripped 6 bases from V and 8 bases from J, with 14 bases between. Germline CDR1 and CDR2: MNHNY and SVGAGI (reference sequence). The CDR3 sequence is 13 residues long. The CDR3 DNA is TGTGCCAGCAGGAGGGGTGTTTACGATGAGCAGTTCTTC. Translating it yields CASRRGVYDEQFF.

The chain joins TRBV6-2 or TRBV6-3 to TRBJ1-1; tentative D call: TRBD1 (5 bases). The CDR3 has 13 residues. Germline CDR1 and CDR2: MNHEY and SVGEGT. The CDR3 coding sequence is TGTGTAAGCAGTCCCGGGCAGGGCGGTGAAGCTTTCTTT. It yields the protein CVSSPGQGGEAFF.

V and J are TRBV28 and TRBJ1-6; no firm D call. Germline lookup yields CDR1 MDHEN and CDR2 SYDVKM. This CDR3 has 18 amino acids. Trimming cost V 4 bases and J 7 bases, with 23 bases left between them. CDR3 region: CASSSAGSPGVKNSPLHF. CDR3 DNA sequence: TGTGCCAGCAGTTCGGCGGGATCCCCTGGTGTAAAGAATTCACCCCTCCACTTT.

CDR3 region: CATSRDGLAVSTDTQYF. CDR3 DNA: TGTGCCACCAGCAGAGATGGGCTAGCGGTTAGCACAGATACGCAGTATTTT. The J gene is TRBJ2-3, the V gene TRBV15; 7 positions match TRBD2. The CDR3 sequence is 17 residues long. CDR1 and CDR2 (germline): LNHNV, YYDKDF (reference sequence). V gave up 0 bases and J gave up 0 bases; unmatched junction bases: 6.

The V and J genes are TRBV29-1 and TRBJ2-1; tentative D call: TRBD1 (6 bases). Germline loops: CDR1 SQVTM, CDR2 ANQGSEA. The CDR3 is 10 amino acids. V was cut by 7 bases and J by 11 bases, with 12 bases left in between. The chain's CDR3 is CSAGGKQQFF. In DNA, the CDR3 is TGCAGCGCTGGGGGCAAGCAGCAGTTCTTC.

Of note for this clonotype: A much larger clone differs by one base, so this may be a read error. V usage is TRBV11-3 and J usage is TRBJ2-2; D not resolved. This CDR3 has 13 residues. In germline, CDR1 is SGHNT, CDR2 YENEEA. V was shortened by 3 bases and J by 6 bases, with 8 bases between the two germline ends. CDR3 region: CASSLGSSGELFF. The DNA for the CDR3 is TGTGCCAGCAGCTTGGGAAGTTCCGGGGAGCTGTTTTTT.

This clonotype was recorded many times. The chain has TRBV12-3 or TRBV12-4 and TRBJ2-1; 13 positions agree with TRBD2. V lost 5 bases, J lost 7 bases, and 2 bases stayed unmatched. The CDR3 runs to 14 residues. CDR3 in DNA: TGTGCCAGCAGTAGGACTAGCGGGAGTAATGAGCAGTTCTTC. This gives the protein CASSRTSGSNEQFF.

This chain connects TRBV28 to TRBJ1-2; D is unclear. V was pared by 6 bases and J by 2 bases, with 7 bases between. This CDR3 is built from 12 residues. In germline, CDR1 is MDHEN, CDR2 SYDVKM. The CDR3 loop is CASSSQNYGYTF. DNA for the CDR3: TGTGCCAGCAGCTCTCAGAACTATGGCTACACCTTC.

There are many counts of this clonotype. V gene TRBV6-6 combines with J gene TRBJ2-1, with a tentative D call TRBD2 (6 bases). The CDR3 has 15 residues. With 2 bases removed from V and 9 bases from J, the gap between germline ends came to 17 bases. Per the germline V gene, CDR1 is MNHNY and CDR2 is SVGAGI (reference sequence). The CDR3, as DNA: TGTGCCAGCAGTTACGGGGGGTGGGCCACGGTTGAGCAGTTCTTC. Encoded protein: CASSYGGWATVEQFF.

This clonotype was counted a single time. At one end the junction does not follow the germline gene, possibly because of a read error. The V and J genes are TRBV11-2 and TRBJ2-5, with unresolved D. This CDR3 comprises 13 residues. CDR1 SGHAT and CDR2 FQNNGV come from the germline V gene. DNA for the CDR3: TGTGTCAGCAGCTTTAATACCCAGGAGACCCAGTATTTC. This codes for CVSSFNTQETQYF.

As concerns this clonotype: A much bigger clone sits one base away, suggesting this may be a read error. The V call is TRBV6-6, the J call TRBJ2-6; 10 bases fit TRBD1. The J segment lost 2 bases and the V segment lost 7 bases, leaving 17 bases of the junction unmatched. The CDR3 consists of 20 residues. CDR1 is MNHNY and CDR2 is SVGAGI in the germline V gene (reference sequence). CDR3 sequence: CASTTILFGTGVAGANVLTF. The CDR3 bases are TGTGCCAGCACTACGATCCTATTCGGGACAGGGGTGGCTGGGGCCAACGTCCTGACTTTC.

A remark on this clonotype: A read error may explain this, as a much larger clone is one base away. The gene calls are TRBV4-1 and TRBJ2-1, with TRBD2 matching over 10 bases. CDR3 length: 17 amino acids. The germline gives CDR1 MGHRA, CDR2 YSYEKL. DNA for the CDR3: TGCGCCAGCAACCAAGATCCTAGCGGGAGCTCCTACAATGAGCAGTTCTTC. It translates to CASNQDPSGSSYNEQFF.

This clonotype was observed a handful of times. This chain links TRBV6-1 with TRBJ1-5; TRBD1 agrees at 10 bases. Per germline, CDR1 MNHNS and CDR2 SASEGT. The CDR3 covers 16 residues. J was trimmed by 11 bases and V by 5 bases; bases with no gene match: 15. The CDR3 loop is CASSPLTGGGDHAQHF. Here the CDR3 DNA reads TGTGCCAGCAGTCCATTGACAGGGGGCGGGGATCATGCCCAGCATTTT.

Note on this clonotype: A much larger clone lies one base from this, so it may be a read error. J is TRBJ2-5 and V is TRBV12-3 or TRBV12-4, with TRBD2 as a possible D gene (6 bases). V shed 2 bases and J shed 3 bases, with 10 bases lying between them. This CDR3 is built from 14 residues. The CDR3 sequence is CASSLTGVKETQYF. The CDR3 DNA reads as TGTGCCAGCAGTTTAACGGGAGTTAAAGAGACCCAGTACTTC.

V gene TRBV10-2 combines with J gene TRBJ2-6, with D perhaps matching TRBD2 (6 bases). Deletions cut 4 bases from V and 5 bases from J, with 12 bases between. Germline V CDR1 and CDR2: WSHSY, SAAADI. The CDR3 has 15 residues. CDR3 sequence reads: CASSGGVTWANVLTF. CDR3 coding DNA: TGCGCCAGCAGTGGGGGGGTGACTTGGGCCAACGTCCTGACTTTC.

With respect to this clonotype: At one boundary the junction diverges from the germline segment, which might be a read error. The chain recombines TRBV7-9 with TRBJ1-4; 8 bases are a match to TRBD1. The germline CDR1 and CDR2 sequences are SEHNR and FQNEAQ (reference sequence). This CDR3 spans 15 amino acids. Written as DNA, the CDR3 is TGTGCCAGCAACTTACGGGACAGGTTCGGTGAAAAACTGTTTTTT. Translation: CASNLRDRFGEKLFF.

This clonotype has more than one count but fewer than ten. The chain carries TRBV28 and TRBJ1-4; D is unresolved. CDR3 length: 13 amino acids. Germline lookup yields CDR1 MDHEN and CDR2 SYDVKM. The germline V and J ends were trimmed by 4 bases and 7 bases, with 10 bases remaining between them. For the CDR3, the DNA is TGTGCCAGCAGTTCTCCCTCCGGTGAAAAACTGTTTTTT. Encoded protein: CASSSPSGEKLFF.

In this sample, this clonotype turned up many times. This rearrangement joins TRBV4-1 to TRBJ2-5; D is uncertain. CDR3 size: 17 residues. Germline V gene sequence: CDR1 MGHRA, CDR2 YSYEKL. Trimming left V 0 bases short and J 1 base short, with 15 bases between. CDR3 amino acids: CASSQDPALTVQETQYF. The CDR3 region has the DNA TGCGCCAGCAGCCAAGATCCGGCTCTTACAGTCCAAGAGACCCAGTACTTC.

The rearrangement joins TRBV2 to TRBJ2-7, with D perhaps matching TRBD1 (6 bases). There are 14 residues in the CDR3. Deletions cut 4 bases from V and 5 bases from J, with 15 bases between. Germline CDR1 SNHLY, CDR2 FYNNEI. The CDR3, as DNA: TGTGCCAGCAGTGTTCGTATGGGGGCGGACGAGCAGTACTTC. Translation gives CASSVRMGADEQYF.

This clonotype was counted a few times. The chain employs TRBV28 and TRBJ2-5; 10 nucleotides agree with TRBD2. There are 13 residues in the CDR3. V gave up 8 bases and J gave up 2 bases; unmatched junction bases: 2. Germline CDR1 MDHEN, CDR2 SYDVKM. The CDR3 bases are TGTGCCAGCGTAGCGGGAGGACAAGAGACCCAGTACTTC. It specifies CASVAGGQETQYF. Drawing the rest from reference TRBV28 and TRBJ2-5, the complete variable domain is DVKVTQSSRYLVKRTGEKVFLECVQDMDHENMFWYRQDPGLGLRLIYFSYDVKMKEKGDIPEGYSVSREKKERFSLILESASTNQTSMYLCASVAGGQETQYFGPGTRLLVL.

Details on this clonotype: A clone one base away is much larger, so this may be a read error. V is TRBV11-3 and J is TRBJ2-7; D might be TRBD2 (6 bases). The germline gives CDR1 SGHNT, CDR2 YENEEA. The V end lost 5 bases, the J end lost 3 bases, and 23 bases lay between the germline ends. CDR3 length equals 17 residues. CDR3 amino acids: CASSRDPKGGVVYEQYF. The CDR3 DNA follows: TGTGCCAGCAGCCGAGATCCCAAAGGAGGGGTAGTCTACGAGCAGTACTTC.